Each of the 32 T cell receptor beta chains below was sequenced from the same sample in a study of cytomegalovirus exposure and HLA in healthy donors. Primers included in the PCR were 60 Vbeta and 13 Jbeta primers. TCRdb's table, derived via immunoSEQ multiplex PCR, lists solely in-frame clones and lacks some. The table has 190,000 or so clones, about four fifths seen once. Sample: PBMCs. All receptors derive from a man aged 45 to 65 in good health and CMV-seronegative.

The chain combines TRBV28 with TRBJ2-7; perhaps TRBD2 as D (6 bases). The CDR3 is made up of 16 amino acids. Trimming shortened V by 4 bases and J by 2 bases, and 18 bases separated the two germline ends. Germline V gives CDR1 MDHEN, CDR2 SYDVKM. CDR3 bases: TGTGCCAGCAGTTCAAAAGGCGGGACTGGAACCTACGAGCAGTACTTC. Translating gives CASSSKGGTGTYEQYF.

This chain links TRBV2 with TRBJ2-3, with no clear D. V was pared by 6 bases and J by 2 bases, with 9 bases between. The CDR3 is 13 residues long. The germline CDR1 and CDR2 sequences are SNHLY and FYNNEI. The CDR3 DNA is TGTGCCAGCAGAAAAACCTACACAGATACGCAGTATTTT. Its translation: CASRKTYTDTQYF.

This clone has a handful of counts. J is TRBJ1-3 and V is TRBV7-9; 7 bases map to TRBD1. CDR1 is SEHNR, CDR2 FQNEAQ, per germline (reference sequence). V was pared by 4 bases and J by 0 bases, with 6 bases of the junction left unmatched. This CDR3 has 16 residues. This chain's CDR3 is CASSSPTGPSGNTIYF. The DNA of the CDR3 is TGTGCCAGCAGCTCACCGACAGGGCCCTCTGGAAACACCATATATTTT.

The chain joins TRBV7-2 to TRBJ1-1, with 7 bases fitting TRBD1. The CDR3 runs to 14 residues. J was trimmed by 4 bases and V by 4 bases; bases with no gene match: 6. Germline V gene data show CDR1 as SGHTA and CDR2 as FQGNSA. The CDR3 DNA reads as TGTGCCAGCAGCTCACAGGGGACGGTCACTGAAGCTTTCTTT. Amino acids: CASSSQGTVTEAFF.

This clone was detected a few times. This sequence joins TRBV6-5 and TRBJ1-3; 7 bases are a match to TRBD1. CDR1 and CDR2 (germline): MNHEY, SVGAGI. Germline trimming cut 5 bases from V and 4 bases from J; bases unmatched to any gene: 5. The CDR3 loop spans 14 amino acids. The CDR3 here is CASSRQGTGNTIYF. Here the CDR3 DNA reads TGTGCCAGCAGTAGACAGGGTACAGGAAACACCATATATTTT.

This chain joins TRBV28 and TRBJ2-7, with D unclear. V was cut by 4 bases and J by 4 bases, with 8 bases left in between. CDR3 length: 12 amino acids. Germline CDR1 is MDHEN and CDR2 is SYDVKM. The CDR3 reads CASSSTVYEQYF. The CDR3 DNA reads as TGTGCCAGCAGTTCTACAGTTTACGAGCAGTACTTC.

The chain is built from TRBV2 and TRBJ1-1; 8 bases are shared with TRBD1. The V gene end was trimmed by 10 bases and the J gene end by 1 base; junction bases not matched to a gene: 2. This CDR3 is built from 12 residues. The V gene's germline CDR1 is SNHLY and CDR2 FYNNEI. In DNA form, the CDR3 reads TGTGCCAATGGACAGGGGAACACTGAAGCTTTCTTT. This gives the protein CANGQGNTEAFF.

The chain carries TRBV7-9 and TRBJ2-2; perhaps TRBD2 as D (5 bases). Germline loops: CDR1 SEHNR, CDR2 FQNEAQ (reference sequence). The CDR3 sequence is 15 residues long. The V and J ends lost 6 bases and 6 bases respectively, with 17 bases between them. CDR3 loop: CASSTGIGQAGELFF. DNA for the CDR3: TGTGCCAGCAGTACCGGGATAGGGCAGGCCGGGGAGCTGTTTTTT.

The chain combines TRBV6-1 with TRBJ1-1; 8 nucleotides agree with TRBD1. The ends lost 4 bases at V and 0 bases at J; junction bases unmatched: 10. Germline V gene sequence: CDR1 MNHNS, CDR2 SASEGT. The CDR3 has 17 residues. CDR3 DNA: TGTGCCAGCAGTGGGGGCCAGACAGGGGCTTTGAACACTGAAGCTTTCTTT. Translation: CASSGGQTGALNTEAFF.

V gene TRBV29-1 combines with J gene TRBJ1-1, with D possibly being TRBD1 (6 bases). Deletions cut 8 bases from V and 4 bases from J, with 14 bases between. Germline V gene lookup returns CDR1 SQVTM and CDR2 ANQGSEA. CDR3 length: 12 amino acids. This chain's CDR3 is CSSRGGPTEAFF. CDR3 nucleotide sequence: TGCAGCTCCCGGGGGGGGCCCACTGAAGCTTTCTTT.

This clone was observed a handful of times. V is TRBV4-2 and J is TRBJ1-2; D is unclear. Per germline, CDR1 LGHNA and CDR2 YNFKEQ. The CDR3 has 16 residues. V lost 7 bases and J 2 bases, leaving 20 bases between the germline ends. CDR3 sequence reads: CASNPGWRQLNYGYTF. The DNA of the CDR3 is TGTGCCAGCAACCCTGGGTGGAGGCAGTTAAACTATGGCTACACCTTC.

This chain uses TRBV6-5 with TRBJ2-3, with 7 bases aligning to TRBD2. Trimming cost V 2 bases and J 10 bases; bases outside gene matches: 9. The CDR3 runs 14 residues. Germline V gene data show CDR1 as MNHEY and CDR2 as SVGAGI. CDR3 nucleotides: TGTGCCAGCAGTTACGAGCGGGGCCCCCATTCGCAGTATTTT. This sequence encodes CASSYERGPHSQYF.

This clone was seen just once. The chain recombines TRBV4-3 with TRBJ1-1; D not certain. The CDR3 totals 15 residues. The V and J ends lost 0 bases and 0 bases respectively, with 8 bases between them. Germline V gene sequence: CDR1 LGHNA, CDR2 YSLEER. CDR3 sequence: CASSQEGRLNTEAFF. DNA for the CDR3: TGCGCCAGCAGCCAAGAGGGCAGACTGAACACTGAAGCTTTCTTT.

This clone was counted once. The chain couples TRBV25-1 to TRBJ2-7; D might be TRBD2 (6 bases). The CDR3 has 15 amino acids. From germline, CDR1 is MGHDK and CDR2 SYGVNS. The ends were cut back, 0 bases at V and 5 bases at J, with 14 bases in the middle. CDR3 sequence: CASSEYNAGTNEQYF. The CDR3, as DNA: TGTGCCAGCAGTGAATATAATGCGGGAACGAACGAGCAGTACTTC.

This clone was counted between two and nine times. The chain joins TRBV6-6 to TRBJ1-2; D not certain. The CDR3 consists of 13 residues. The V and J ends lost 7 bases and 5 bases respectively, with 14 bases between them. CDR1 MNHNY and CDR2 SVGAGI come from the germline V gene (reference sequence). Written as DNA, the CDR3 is TGTGCCAGCAAGGGAGCTCCGGAGTATGGCTACACCTTC. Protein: CASKGAPEYGYTF.

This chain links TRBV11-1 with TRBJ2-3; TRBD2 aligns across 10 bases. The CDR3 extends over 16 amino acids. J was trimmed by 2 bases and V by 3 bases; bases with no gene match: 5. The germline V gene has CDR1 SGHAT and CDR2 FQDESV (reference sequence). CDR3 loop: CASSFLAGVVTDTQYF. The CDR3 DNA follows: TGTGCCAGCAGCTTTCTAGCGGGAGTCGTCACAGATACGCAGTATTTT. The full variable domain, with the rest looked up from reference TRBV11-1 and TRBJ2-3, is EAEVAQSPRYKITEKSQAVAFWCDPISGHATLYWYRQILGQGPELLVQFQDESVVDDSQLPKDRFSAERLKGVDSTLKIQPAELGDSAMYLCASSFLAGVVTDTQYFGPGTRLTVL.

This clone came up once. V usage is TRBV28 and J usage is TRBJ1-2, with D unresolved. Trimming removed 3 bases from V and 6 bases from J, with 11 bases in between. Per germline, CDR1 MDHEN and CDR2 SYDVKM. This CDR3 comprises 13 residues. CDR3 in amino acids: CASSLILRNGYTF. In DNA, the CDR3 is TGTGCCAGCAGTTTGATTTTGCGGAATGGCTACACCTTC.

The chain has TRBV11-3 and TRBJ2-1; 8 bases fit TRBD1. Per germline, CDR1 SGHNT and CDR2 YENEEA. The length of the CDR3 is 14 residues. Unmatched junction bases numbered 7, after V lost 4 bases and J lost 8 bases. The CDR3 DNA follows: TGTGCCAGCAGCTCCCCGGACAGGGTCGATGAGCAGTTCTTC. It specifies CASSSPDRVDEQFF.

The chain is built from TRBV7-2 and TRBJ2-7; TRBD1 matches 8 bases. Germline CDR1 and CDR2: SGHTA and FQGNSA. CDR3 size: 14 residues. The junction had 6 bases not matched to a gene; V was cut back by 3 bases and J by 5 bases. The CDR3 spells CASSFRTGSDEQYF. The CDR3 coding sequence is TGTGCCAGCAGCTTCCGGACAGGGAGTGACGAGCAGTACTTC.

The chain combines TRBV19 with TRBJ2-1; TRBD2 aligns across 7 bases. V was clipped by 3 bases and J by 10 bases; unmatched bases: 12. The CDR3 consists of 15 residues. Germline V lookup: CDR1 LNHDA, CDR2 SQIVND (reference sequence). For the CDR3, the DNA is TGTGCCAGTAGTATGGAGACTAGCTCCTCGGGCGAGCAGTTCTTC. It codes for CASSMETSSSGEQFF.

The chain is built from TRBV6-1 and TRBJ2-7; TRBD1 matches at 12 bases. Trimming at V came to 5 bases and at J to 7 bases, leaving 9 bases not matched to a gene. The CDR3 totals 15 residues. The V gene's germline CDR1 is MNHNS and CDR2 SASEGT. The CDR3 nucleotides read TGTGCCAGCAGTTTCACGGGACAGGGGGCTGTAGAGCAGTACTTC. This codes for CASSFTGQGAVEQYF.

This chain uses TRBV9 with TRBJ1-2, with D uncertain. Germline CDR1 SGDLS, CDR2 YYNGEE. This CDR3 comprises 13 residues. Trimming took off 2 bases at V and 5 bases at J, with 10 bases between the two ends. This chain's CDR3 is CASSVFQEYGYTF. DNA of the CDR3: TGTGCCAGCAGCGTTTTCCAGGAATATGGCTACACCTTC.

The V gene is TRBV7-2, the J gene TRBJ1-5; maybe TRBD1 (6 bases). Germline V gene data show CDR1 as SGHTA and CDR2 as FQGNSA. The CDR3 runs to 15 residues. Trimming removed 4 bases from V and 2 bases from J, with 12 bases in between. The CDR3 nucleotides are TGTGCCAGCAGCTCGTCAGGGGTGGGCAATCAGCCCCAGCATTTT. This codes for CASSSSGVGNQPQHF.

CDR3 protein: CASSKDRGRETQYF. CDR3 in DNA: TGTGCCAGCTCAAAAGACAGGGGTAGGGAGACCCAGTACTTC. The V and J genes are TRBV18 and TRBJ2-5, with 8 nucleotides matching TRBD1. CDR1 and CDR2 from the germline V gene are KGHSH and LQKENI. Trimming removed 5 bases from V and 5 bases from J; junction bases left unmatched: 7. The CDR3 runs to 14 residues.

This CDR3 reads CASSPRDREENYGYTF. CDR3 nucleotide sequence: TGTGCCAGCTCACCACGGGACAGGGAGGAGAACTATGGCTACACCTTC. The V call is TRBV18, the J call TRBJ1-2; TRBD1 matches 9 bases. Germline V gene data show CDR1 as KGHSH and CDR2 as LQKENI. V lost 1 base, J lost 2 bases, and 5 bases stayed unmatched. This CDR3 is 16 amino acids long.

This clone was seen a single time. In DNA, the CDR3 is TGTGCCAGCAGCTGGGGAGGAGGGAACACTGAAGCTTTCTTT. Protein sequence: CASSWGGGNTEAFF. The chain has TRBV11-2 and TRBJ1-1; the D is unclear. Germline values: CDR1 SGHAT, CDR2 FQNNGV. V lost 4 bases to trimming and J lost 1 base, with 10 bases between them. The CDR3 loop spans 14 amino acids.

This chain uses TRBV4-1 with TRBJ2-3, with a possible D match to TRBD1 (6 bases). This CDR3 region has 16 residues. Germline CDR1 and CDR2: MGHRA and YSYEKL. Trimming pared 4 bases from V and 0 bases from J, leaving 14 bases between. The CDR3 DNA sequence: TGCGCCAGCAGCCGCCGACAGGATCATAGCACAGATACGCAGTATTTT. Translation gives CASSRRQDHSTDTQYF.

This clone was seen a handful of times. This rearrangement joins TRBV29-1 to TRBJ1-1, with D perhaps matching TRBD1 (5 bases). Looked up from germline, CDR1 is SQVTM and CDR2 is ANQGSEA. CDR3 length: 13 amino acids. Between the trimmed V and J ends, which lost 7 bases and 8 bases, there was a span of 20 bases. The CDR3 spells CSALGARGGEAFF. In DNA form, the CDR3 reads TGCAGCGCTCTAGGTGCCCGCGGGGGGGAAGCTTTCTTT.

The CDR3 spells CASSPGLAGVYHNEQFF. CDR3 in DNA: TGTGCCAGCAGCCCCGGACTAGCGGGAGTCTACCACAATGAGCAGTTCTTC. The genes are TRBV9 and TRBJ2-1; 13 bases match TRBD2. This CDR3 is 17 amino acids long. CDR1 is SGDLS, CDR2 YYNGEE, per germline. The V segment lost 4 bases and the J segment 5 bases; nucleotides outside the gene matches: 9.

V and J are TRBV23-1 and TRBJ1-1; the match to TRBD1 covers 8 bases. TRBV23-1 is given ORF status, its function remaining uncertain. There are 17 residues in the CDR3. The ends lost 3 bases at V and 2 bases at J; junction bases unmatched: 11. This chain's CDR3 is CASSHSGQGWVNTEAFF. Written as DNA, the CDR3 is TGCGCCAGCAGTCATTCAGGACAGGGTTGGGTCAACACTGAAGCTTTCTTT.

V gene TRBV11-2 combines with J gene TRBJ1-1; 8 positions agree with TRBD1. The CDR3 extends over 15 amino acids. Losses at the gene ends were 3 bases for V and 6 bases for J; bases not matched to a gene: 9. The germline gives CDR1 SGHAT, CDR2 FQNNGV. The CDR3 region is CASSFYRGENAEAFF. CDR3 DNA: TGTGCCAGCAGCTTTTACAGGGGGGAGAATGCTGAAGCTTTCTTT.

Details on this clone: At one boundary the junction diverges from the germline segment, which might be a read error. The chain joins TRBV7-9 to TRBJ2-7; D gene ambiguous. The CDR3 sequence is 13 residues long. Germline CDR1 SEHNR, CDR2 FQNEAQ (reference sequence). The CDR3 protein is CSSSPTPSYEQYF. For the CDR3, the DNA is TGTTCCAGCAGCCCGACACCGTCCTACGAGCAGTACTTC.